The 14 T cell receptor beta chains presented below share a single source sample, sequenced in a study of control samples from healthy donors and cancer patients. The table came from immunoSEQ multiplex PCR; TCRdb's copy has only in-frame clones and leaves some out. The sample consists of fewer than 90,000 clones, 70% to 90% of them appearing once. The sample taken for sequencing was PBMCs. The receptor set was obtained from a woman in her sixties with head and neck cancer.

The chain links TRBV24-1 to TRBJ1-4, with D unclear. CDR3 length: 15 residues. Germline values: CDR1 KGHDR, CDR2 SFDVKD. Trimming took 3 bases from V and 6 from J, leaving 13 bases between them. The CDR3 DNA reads TGTGCCACCAGTGATCTGGAACCCCCGGATGAAAAACTGTTTTTT. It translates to CATSDLEPPDEKLFF.

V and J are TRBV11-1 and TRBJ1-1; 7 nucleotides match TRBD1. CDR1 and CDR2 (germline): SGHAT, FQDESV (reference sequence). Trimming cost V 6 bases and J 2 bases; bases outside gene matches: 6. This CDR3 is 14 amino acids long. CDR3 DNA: TGTGCCAGCAGTCCCAACAGGGGTAACACTGAAGCTTTCTTT. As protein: CASSPNRGNTEAFF.

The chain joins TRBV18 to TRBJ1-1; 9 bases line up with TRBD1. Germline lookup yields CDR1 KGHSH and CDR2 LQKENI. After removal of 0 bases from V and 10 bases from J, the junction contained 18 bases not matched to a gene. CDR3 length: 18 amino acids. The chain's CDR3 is CASSPPIGQGSFGRGAFF. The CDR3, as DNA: TGTGCCAGCTCACCACCTATAGGACAGGGGTCCTTCGGAAGAGGAGCTTTCTTT.

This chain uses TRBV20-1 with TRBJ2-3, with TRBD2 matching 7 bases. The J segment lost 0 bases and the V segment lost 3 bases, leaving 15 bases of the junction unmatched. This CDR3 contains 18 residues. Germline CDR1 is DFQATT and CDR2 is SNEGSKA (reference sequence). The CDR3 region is CSASGRKRRELSTDTQYF. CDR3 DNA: TGCAGTGCTAGTGGCAGGAAAAGGCGGGAGCTCAGCACAGATACGCAGTATTTT.

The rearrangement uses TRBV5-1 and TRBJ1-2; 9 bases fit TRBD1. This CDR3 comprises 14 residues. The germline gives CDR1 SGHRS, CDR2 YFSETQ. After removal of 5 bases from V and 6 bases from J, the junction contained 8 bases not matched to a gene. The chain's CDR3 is CASRETGGEDGYTF. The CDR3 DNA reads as TGCGCCAGCAGGGAGACAGGGGGAGAGGATGGCTACACCTTC.

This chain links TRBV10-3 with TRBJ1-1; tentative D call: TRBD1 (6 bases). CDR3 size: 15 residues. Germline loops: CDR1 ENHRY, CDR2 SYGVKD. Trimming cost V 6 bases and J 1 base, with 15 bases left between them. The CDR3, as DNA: TGTGCCATCAGCATTGGGGGGGCTAAGAACACTGAAGCTTTCTTT. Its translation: CAISIGGAKNTEAFF.

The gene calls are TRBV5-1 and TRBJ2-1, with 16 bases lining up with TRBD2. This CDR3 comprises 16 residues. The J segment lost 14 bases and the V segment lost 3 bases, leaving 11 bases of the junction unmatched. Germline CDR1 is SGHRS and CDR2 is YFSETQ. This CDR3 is CASSSGLAGGLETEFF. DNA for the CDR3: TGCGCCAGCAGCTCGGGACTAGCGGGAGGGCTTGAAACGGAGTTCTTC.

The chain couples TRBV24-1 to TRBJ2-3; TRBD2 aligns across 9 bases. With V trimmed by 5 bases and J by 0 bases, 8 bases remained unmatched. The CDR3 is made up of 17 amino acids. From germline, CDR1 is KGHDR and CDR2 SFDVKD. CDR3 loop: CATSGTAGGPSTDTQYF. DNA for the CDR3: TGTGCCACCAGTGGTACAGCGGGAGGTCCTAGCACAGATACGCAGTATTTT.

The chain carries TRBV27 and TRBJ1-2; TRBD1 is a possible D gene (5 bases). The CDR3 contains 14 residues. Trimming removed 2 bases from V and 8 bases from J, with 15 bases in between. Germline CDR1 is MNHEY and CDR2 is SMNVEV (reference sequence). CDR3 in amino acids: CASSLTQGVGGYTF. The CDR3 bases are TGTGCCAGCAGTTTAACCCAGGGAGTAGGAGGCTACACCTTC.

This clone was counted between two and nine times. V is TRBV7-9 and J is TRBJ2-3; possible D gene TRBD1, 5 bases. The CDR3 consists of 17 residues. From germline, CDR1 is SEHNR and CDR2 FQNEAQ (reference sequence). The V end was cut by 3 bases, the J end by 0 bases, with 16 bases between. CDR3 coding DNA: TGTGCCAGCAGCTTTAGTGTGACAGTTTCTAGCACAGATACGCAGTATTTT. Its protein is CASSFSVTVSSTDTQYF.

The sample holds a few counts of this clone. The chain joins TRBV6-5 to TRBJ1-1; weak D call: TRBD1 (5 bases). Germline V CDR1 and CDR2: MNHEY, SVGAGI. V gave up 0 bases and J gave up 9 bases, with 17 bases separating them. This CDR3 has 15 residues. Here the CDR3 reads CASSYSGVQTLKAFF. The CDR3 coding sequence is TGTGCCAGCAGTTACTCGGGGGTACAGACTCTAAAAGCTTTCTTT.

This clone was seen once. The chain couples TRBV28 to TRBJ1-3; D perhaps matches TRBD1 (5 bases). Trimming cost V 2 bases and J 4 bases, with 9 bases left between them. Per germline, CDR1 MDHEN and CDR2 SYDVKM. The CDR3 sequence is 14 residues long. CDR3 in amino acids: CASSLLGQGNTIYF. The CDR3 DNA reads TGTGCCAGCAGTTTACTGGGGCAGGGAAACACCATATATTTT.

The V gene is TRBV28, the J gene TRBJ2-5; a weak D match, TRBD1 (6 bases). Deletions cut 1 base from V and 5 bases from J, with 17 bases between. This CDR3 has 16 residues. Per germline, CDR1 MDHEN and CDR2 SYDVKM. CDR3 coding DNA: TGTGCCAGCAGTTTATTGGGTAGCCATCAGGGGGAGACCCAGTACTTC. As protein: CASSLLGSHQGETQYF.

The CDR3 DNA sequence: TGTGCCAGCAGCCAAGATGGCGGGCAGTTCGTGGACACTGAAGCTTTCTTT. It encodes CASSQDGGQFVDTEAFF. The chain employs TRBV3-1 (or the pseudogene TRBV3-2) and TRBJ1-1; D not resolved. V was trimmed by 0 bases and J by 3 bases, leaving 17 bases between them. CDR1 and CDR2 from the germline V gene are LGHDT and YNNKEL (reference sequence). The CDR3 sequence is 17 residues long.